The 18 T cell receptor beta chains presented below share a single source sample, sequenced in a study of blood T cell repertoires in COVID-19 (dated by TCRdb to the early 2020s). The library came from the immunoSEQ multiplex PCR assay. TCRdb stores this immuneACCESS table with in-frame sequences only. Part of the clones is absent; in the studies checked, under half of the shortfall reflects unresolved V genes, and no reason is known for the rest. Counted in this sample were approximately 69,000 clones; approximately 80% of them appeared once. Approximately 22% of the sample belongs to the ten largest clones. The specimen sequenced was peripheral blood. Source of these receptors: an older woman with acute or convalescent COVID-19.

The V gene is TRBV9, the J gene TRBJ2-5, with 10 bases that match TRBD2. This CDR3 has 18 amino acids. Per the germline V gene, CDR1 is SGDLS and CDR2 is YYNGEE. The junction had 14 bases not matched to a gene; V was cut back by 2 bases and J by 4 bases. The CDR3 sequence is CASSVPPRLAGVRETQYF. For the CDR3, the DNA is TGTGCCAGCAGCGTCCCCCCTAGGCTAGCGGGAGTAAGAGAGACCCAGTACTTC.

The chain employs TRBV27 and TRBJ1-5; 9 bases are a match to TRBD1. The CDR3 totals 16 residues. CDR1 is MNHEY, CDR2 SMNVEV, per germline (reference sequence). Trimming took 5 bases from V and 1 from J; bases not matched to a gene: 6. This CDR3 is CASSLGTGMSNQPQHF. CDR3 DNA: TGTGCCAGCAGTCTTGGGACAGGGATGAGCAATCAGCCCCAGCATTTT.

Notes on this clone: The limits of the CDR3 on the DNA are not certain, so only TCRdb's listed CDR3 is given. V gene TRBV21-1 combines with J gene TRBJ2-6; the D call TRBD1 from the table was never checked on the DNA. TRBV21-1 is recorded as a pseudogene. Including both end residues, the CDR3 is 18 amino acids long. The CDR3: CASSKGNSFGYGANVLTF.

V is TRBV28 and J is TRBJ2-7; 7 nucleotides match TRBD2. The CDR3 contains 13 residues. The J segment lost 6 bases and the V segment lost 6 bases, leaving 8 bases of the junction unmatched. Germline lookup yields CDR1 MDHEN and CDR2 SYDVKM. Here the CDR3 reads CASREGLEGEQYF. The CDR3 DNA reads as TGTGCCAGCAGGGAAGGACTAGAGGGCGAGCAGTACTTC.

The rearrangement joins TRBV18 to TRBJ1-2; D gene ambiguous. The germline CDR1 and CDR2 sequences are KGHSH and LQKENI. Trimming pared 2 bases from V and 3 bases from J, leaving 10 bases between. CDR3 length equals 14 residues. The CDR3 spells CASSPTGLDYGYTF. CDR3 DNA: TGTGCCAGCTCACCAACGGGGTTGGACTATGGCTACACCTTC.

Regarding this clone: The limits of the CDR3 on the DNA are not certain, so only TCRdb's listed CDR3 is given. V is TRBV7-6 and J is TRBJ1-4; the tabulated D call, TRBD1, remains unverified against the DNA. Germline assignment: CDR1 SGHVS and CDR2 FNYEAQ. The CDR3 region is 16 residues in length, termini included. The chain's CDR3 is CASSSRGVGPGEKLFF.

The V call is TRBV7-7, the J call TRBJ1-1, with 7 bases fitting TRBD1. CDR3 length equals 13 residues. The V and J ends lost 4 bases and 5 bases, in that order; junction bases with no gene match: 4. The germline CDR1 and CDR2 sequences are SSHAT and FNYEAQ (reference sequence). The chain's CDR3 is CASSSQGETEAFF. CDR3 nucleotide sequence: TGTGCCAGCAGCTCCCAGGGGGAGACTGAAGCTTTCTTT.

In regard to this clone: At the DNA level, this CDR3 is encoded by other sequences in the same sample as well. The rearrangement joins TRBV28 to TRBJ2-7, with D possibly being TRBD2 (6 bases). This CDR3 has 13 residues. V lost 5 bases, J lost 2 bases, and 10 bases lay in between. CDR1 and CDR2 from the germline V gene are MDHEN and SYDVKM. CDR3 amino acids: CASSPTSPYEQYF. CDR3 DNA: TGTGCCAGCAGTCCGACTAGTCCCTACGAGCAGTACTTC.

CDR3 sequence (DNA): TGTGCCAGCAGTGCCGGGACAGGGAGGGGAAACACTGAAGCTTTCTTT. Translation gives CASSAGTGRGNTEAFF. The J gene is TRBJ1-1, the V gene TRBV2; 9 nucleotides align to TRBD1. J was trimmed by 2 bases and V by 4 bases; bases with no gene match: 8. This CDR3 has 16 residues. Germline V gene sequence: CDR1 SNHLY, CDR2 FYNNEI.

This clone has only a few counts. The V and J genes are TRBV5-1 and TRBJ2-1, with 7 positions matching TRBD1. Germline assignment: CDR1 SGHRS and CDR2 YFSETQ. The junction had 15 bases not matched to a gene; V was cut back by 4 bases and J by 5 bases. The CDR3 loop spans 17 amino acids. The DNA of the CDR3 is TGCGCCAGCAGCCCGAACCCCCGGGACAGAGGTGACAATGAGCAGTTCTTC. Translation: CASSPNPRDRGDNEQFF.

The rearrangement joins TRBV19 to TRBJ2-7; 10 bases are shared with TRBD2. This CDR3 contains 16 residues. V lost 6 bases and J lost 2; bases outside the gene matches: 10. Looked up from germline, CDR1 is LNHDA and CDR2 is SQIVND (reference sequence). Here the CDR3 reads CASSPQAGLAAYEQYF. DNA of the CDR3: TGTGCCAGTAGCCCTCAGGCCGGACTAGCGGCCTACGAGCAGTACTTC.

The chain is built from TRBV11-3 and TRBJ1-1; 8 bases fit TRBD1. Trimming cost V 5 bases and J 1 base; bases outside gene matches: 6. The CDR3 contains 15 residues. Per germline, CDR1 SGHNT and CDR2 YENEEA. CDR3 nucleotides: TGTGCCAGCAGCACCCGGGACAGGAGGAACACTGAAGCTTTCTTT. It encodes CASSTRDRRNTEAFF. Filled out from reference TRBV11-3 and TRBJ1-1, the complete variable domain reads EAGVVQSPRYKIIEKKQPVAFWCNPISGHNTLYWYLQNLGQGPELLIRYENEEAVDDSQLPKDRFSAERLKGVDSTLKIQPAELGDSAVYLCASSTRDRRNTEAFFGQGTRLTVV.

V is TRBV7-2 and J is TRBJ2-2; 10 bases are shared with TRBD2. This CDR3 region has 18 residues. Trimming took 1 base from V and 0 from J; bases not matched to a gene: 5. CDR1 is SGHTA and CDR2 is FQGNSA in the germline V gene. This CDR3 reads CASSLGRLAGANTGELFF. CDR3 nucleotides: TGTGCCAGCAGCTTAGGTCGCCTAGCGGGGGCGAACACCGGGGAGCTGTTTTTT.

The rearrangement links TRBV4-2 to TRBJ2-2; D may be TRBD2 (5 bases). The CDR3 spans 15 residues. CDR1 LGHNA and CDR2 YNFKEQ come from the germline V gene. The germline V and J ends were trimmed by 4 bases and 0 bases, with 9 bases remaining between them. The CDR3 sequence: CASSREFPNTGELFF. As DNA, the CDR3 is TGTGCCAGCAGCCGGGAGTTTCCGAACACCGGGGAGCTGTTTTTT.

The chain uses TRBV28 and TRBJ1-6, with TRBD1 identical over 11 bases. Per the germline V gene, CDR1 is MDHEN and CDR2 is SYDVKM. This CDR3 comprises 15 residues. With V trimmed by 6 bases and J by 6 bases, 4 bases remained unmatched. CDR3 coding DNA: TGTGCCAGCAGAGGACAGGGGGCGCGTAATTCACCCCTCCACTTT. Protein product: CASRGQGARNSPLHF.

This chain links TRBV6-5 with TRBJ2-7; TRBD2 matches 8 bases. The junction had 8 bases not matched to a gene; V was cut back by 5 bases and J by 2 bases. CDR1 is MNHEY, CDR2 SVGAGI, per germline. CDR3 length: 15 amino acids. The CDR3 sequence is CASSTRAGGPYEQYF. The CDR3 nucleotides are TGTGCCAGCAGTACCCGGGCGGGAGGCCCCTACGAGCAGTACTTC.

V gene TRBV19 combines with J gene TRBJ2-1; 12 nucleotides match TRBD2. Germline V gene sequence: CDR1 LNHDA, CDR2 SQIVND (reference sequence). Trimming took 5 bases from V and 7 from J; bases not matched to a gene: 9. The CDR3 spans 16 residues. The CDR3 coding sequence is TGTGCCAGTAGTTTTCTTCGGACTAGCGGGAAGAATGAGCAGTTCTTC. Its protein is CASSFLRTSGKNEQFF.

The V call is TRBV2, the J call TRBJ1-5; tentatively, D is TRBD1 (6 bases). Trimming removed 6 bases at V and 6 bases at J, with 18 bases between. The CDR3 is 15 residues long. The V gene's germline CDR1 is SNHLY and CDR2 FYNNEI. CDR3 amino acids: CASRDIQGLGQPQHF. The CDR3, as DNA: TGTGCCAGCAGGGATATACAGGGATTGGGTCAGCCCCAGCATTTT.